These 8 T cell receptor beta chains came from one sample sequenced in a study of shared clonotypes between healthy human individuals. Clones were sequenced by immunoSEQ multiplex PCR, and TCRdb holds only the in-frame ones, with some missing. Here the sample spans approximately 700,000 clones, around 73% being singletons. Material: memory CD4+ T cells sorted from blood. Subset described: CD45RA-negative fraction. These receptors all come from a woman younger than 45 in good health.

The chain joins TRBV28 to TRBJ1-2; no clear D. This CDR3 comprises 16 residues. V lost 3 bases to trimming and J lost 6 bases, with 20 bases between them. Germline V gene data show CDR1 as MDHEN and CDR2 as SYDVKM. As DNA, the CDR3 is TGTGCCAGCAGTTTGTACCACAATTCGTTTGGGGATGGCTACACCTTC. This encodes CASSLYHNSFGDGYTF.

V is TRBV2 and J is TRBJ1-3; D ambiguous. CDR3 length equals 14 residues. CDR1 SNHLY and CDR2 FYNNEI come from the germline V gene. Trimming left V 8 bases short and J 4 bases short, with 15 bases between. The CDR3 loop is CASCPNLGGNTIYF. The CDR3 nucleotides are TGTGCCAGCTGCCCGAACCTTGGAGGAAACACCATATATTTT. The variable domain in full, with the rest retrieved from reference TRBV2 and TRBJ1-3, is EPEVTQTPSHQVTQMGQEVILRCVPISNHLYFYWYRQILGQKVEFLVSFYNNEISEKSEIFDDQFSVERPDGSNFTLKIRSTKLEDSAMYFCASCPNLGGNTIYFGEGSWLTVV.

The rearrangement uses TRBV5-1 and TRBJ2-7; D not certain. V was cut by 4 bases and J by 1 base, with 15 bases left in between. The CDR3 loop spans 15 amino acids. Germline V gives CDR1 SGHRS, CDR2 YFSETQ. The CDR3 sequence: CASSDQPEVSYEQYF. CDR3 DNA sequence: TGCGCCAGCAGCGACCAACCGGAAGTATCCTACGAGCAGTACTTC.

About this clone: The identical CDR3 is also encoded by other nucleotide sequences in the sample. The rearrangement joins TRBV5-4 to TRBJ2-5; 8 bases line up with TRBD1. CDR3 length: 14 residues. Germline trimming cut 4 bases from V and 2 bases from J; bases unmatched to any gene: 4. In germline, CDR1 is SGHNT, CDR2 YYREEE (reference sequence). The CDR3 spells CASSPGQGQETQYF. CDR3 nucleotides: TGTGCCAGCAGCCCCGGACAGGGACAAGAGACCCAGTACTTC.

The gene calls are TRBV4-2 and TRBJ2-7, with a possible D match to TRBD2 (5 bases). This CDR3 contains 16 residues. From germline, CDR1 is LGHNA and CDR2 YNFKEQ. V was pared by 3 bases and J by 3 bases, with 18 bases between. The CDR3, as DNA: TGTGCCAGCAGCCACCTATACGAGGGAAGCTTCTACGAGCAGTACTTC. Protein product: CASSHLYEGSFYEQYF.

The chain recombines TRBV9 with TRBJ2-1; 7 nucleotides line up with TRBD2. The CDR3 loop spans 16 amino acids. Germline V gives CDR1 SGDLS, CDR2 YYNGEE. The trim removed 1 base at V and 6 bases at J, leaving 10 bases unmatched. CDR3 sequence (DNA): TGTGCCAGCAGCGTATCCGGGAGGCAGGTAGCCAATGAGCAGTTCTTC. Its translation: CASSVSGRQVANEQFF.

V and J are TRBV28 and TRBJ2-7, with a weak D call TRBD2 (6 bases). V was trimmed by 6 bases and J by 0 bases, leaving 15 bases between them. The germline gives CDR1 MDHEN, CDR2 SYDVKM. The CDR3 loop spans 15 amino acids. The CDR3 DNA sequence: TGTGCCAGCAGGCCGGGACTCTTAAGCTCCTACGAGCAGTACTTC. Translated, it gives CASRPGLLSSYEQYF.

Remarks on this clone: The same CDR3 also results from other DNA sequences found in this sample. V and J are TRBV18 and TRBJ2-5; D ambiguous. This CDR3 contains 12 residues. The germline CDR1 and CDR2 sequences are KGHSH and LQKENI. Trimming stripped 1 base from V and 5 bases from J, with 5 bases between. The CDR3 sequence: CASSPRAETQYF. CDR3 coding DNA: TGTGCCAGCTCACCACGCGCCGAGACCCAGTACTTC.